The TCR beta chain described here comes from a study of blood T cell repertoires in COVID-19. Study context: Samples of COVID-19 (acute and convalescent) were obtained from the United States, Italy and Spain. From T cells, B-cell-depleted T cells, or PBMCs came the material, which was cDNA or gDNA.

Authors' processing steps: Estimation of nucleated cell counts was performed using reference gene primer amplification. TCRdb's table, derived via immunoSEQ multiplex PCR, lists solely in-frame clones and lacks some. For V, J and clone size, that table is used; D and trimming come from the DNA. The top ten hold 4.6% of the sample, which has 110,000 or so clones, approximately 90% seen once. The CDR3 covers 15 residues. V lost 5 bases to trimming and J lost 2 bases, with 16 bases between them. The germline V gene encodes CDR1 SGHAT and CDR2 FQNNGV. The genes are TRBV11-2 and TRBJ2-7; D is uncertain. The sequence was collected from a woman aged 50 to 65 with acute or convalescent COVID-19. Material for sequencing was peripheral blood. CDR3 loop: CASSPYPEEAYEQYF. DNA for the CDR3: TGTGCCAGCAGCCCTTACCCTGAGGAAGCCTACGAGCAGTACTTC. Complete variable domain (other parts from reference TRBV11-2 and TRBJ2-7): EAGVAQSPRYKIIEKRQSVAFWCNPISGHATLYWYQQILGQGPKLLIQFQNNGVVDDSQLPKDRFSAERLKGVDSTLKIQPAKLEDSAVYLCASSPYPEEAYEQYFGPGTRLTVT.